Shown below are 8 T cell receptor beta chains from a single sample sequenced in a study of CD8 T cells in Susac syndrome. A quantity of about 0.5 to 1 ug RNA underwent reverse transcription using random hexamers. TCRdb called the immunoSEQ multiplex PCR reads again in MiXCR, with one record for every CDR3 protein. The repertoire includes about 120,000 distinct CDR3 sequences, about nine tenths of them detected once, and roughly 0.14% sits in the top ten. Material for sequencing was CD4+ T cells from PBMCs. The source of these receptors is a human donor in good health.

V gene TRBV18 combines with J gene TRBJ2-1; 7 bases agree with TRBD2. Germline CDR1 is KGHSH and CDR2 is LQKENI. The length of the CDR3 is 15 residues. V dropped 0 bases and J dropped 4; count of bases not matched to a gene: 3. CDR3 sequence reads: CASSPPAGAYNEQFF. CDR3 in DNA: TGTGCCAGCTCACCACCGGCGGGAGCGTACAATGAGCAGTTCTTC.

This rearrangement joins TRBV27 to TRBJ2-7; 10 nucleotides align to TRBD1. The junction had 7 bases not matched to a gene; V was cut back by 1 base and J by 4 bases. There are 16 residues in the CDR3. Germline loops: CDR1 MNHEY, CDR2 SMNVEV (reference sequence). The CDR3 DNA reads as TGTGCCAGCAGTTTATGGGTGACAGGGGGCGAGTACGAGCAGTACTTC. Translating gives CASSLWVTGGEYEQYF.

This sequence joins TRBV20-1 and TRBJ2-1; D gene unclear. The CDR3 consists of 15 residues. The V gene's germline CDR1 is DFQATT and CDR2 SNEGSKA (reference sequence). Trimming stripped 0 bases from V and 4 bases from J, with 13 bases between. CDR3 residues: CSARDLSQSYNEQFF. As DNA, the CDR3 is TGCAGTGCTAGAGATCTTAGTCAAAGTTACAATGAGCAGTTCTTC.

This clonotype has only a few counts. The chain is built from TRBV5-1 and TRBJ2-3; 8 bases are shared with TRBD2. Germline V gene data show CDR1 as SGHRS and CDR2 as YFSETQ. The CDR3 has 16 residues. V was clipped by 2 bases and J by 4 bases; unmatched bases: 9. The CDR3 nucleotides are TGCGCCAGCAGCTTCCCTCCAGCGGGAGACCCAGATACGCAGTATTTT. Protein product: CASSFPPAGDPDTQYF.

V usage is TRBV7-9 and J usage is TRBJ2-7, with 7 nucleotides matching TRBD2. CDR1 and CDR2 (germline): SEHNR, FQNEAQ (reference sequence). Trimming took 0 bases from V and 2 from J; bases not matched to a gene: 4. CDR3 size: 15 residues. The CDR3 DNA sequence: TGTGCCAGCAGCTTAGCGGGACTACCTGCCTACGAGCAGTACTTC. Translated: CASSLAGLPAYEQYF.

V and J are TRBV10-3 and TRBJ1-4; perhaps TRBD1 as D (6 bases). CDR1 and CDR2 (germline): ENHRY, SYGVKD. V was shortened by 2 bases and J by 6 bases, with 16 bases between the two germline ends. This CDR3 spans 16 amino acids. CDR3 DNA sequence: TGTGCCATCAGTGAGACCCTAGGACAGTCAGATGAAAAACTGTTTTTT. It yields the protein CAISETLGQSDEKLFF.

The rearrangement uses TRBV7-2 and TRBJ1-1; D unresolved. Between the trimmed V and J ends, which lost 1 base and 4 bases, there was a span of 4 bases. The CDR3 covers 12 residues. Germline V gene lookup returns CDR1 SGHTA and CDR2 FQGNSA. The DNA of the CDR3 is TGTGCCAGCAGCTTAGTAGCCACTGAAGCTTTCTTT. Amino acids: CASSLVATEAFF.

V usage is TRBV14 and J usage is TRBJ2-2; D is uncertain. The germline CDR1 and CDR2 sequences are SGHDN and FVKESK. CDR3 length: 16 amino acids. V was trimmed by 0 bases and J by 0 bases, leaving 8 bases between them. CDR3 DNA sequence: TGTGCCAGCAGCCAAGATCCAAGAGCGAACACCGGGGAGCTGTTTTTT. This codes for CASSQDPRANTGELFF.